This TCR beta chain was sequenced in a study of tumor and adjacent non-tumor tissue in lung cancer. Study as a whole: The cohort had about a dozen adenocarcinoma, a couple of squamous cell and 1 small cell patients. General study findings and limits: Tumor TCR diversity, when higher, was linked to shorter survival. In normal lung, the top 100 clones were significantly more dominant than in tumor. Compared with tumor, normal lung showed significantly lower TCR diversity.

Germline loops: CDR1 DFQATT, CDR2 SNEGSKA (reference sequence). This CDR3 contains 13 residues. V lost 4 bases and J lost 2, with 12 bases in between. RNA was extracted from bulk tissue without any cell sorting. About this clonotype itself: Its antigen remains unidentified. This may arise from a read error, as a much more abundant clone is one base away.

A modified ARM-PCR protocol with three rounds of nested PCR amplified TCRbeta. TCRdb re-analysed the multiplex PCR reads in MiXCR, keeping a single row per CDR3 protein. The data show 120,000 or so distinct CDR3 sequences, approximately 71% seen once. This TCR came from a man aged 30 to 45 with non-small cell lung cancer. Sequencing was performed on lung tumor tissue. The rearrangement uses TRBV20-1 and TRBJ2-7; no definite D call. The CDR3 DNA sequence: TGCAGTGCTAACGGCGACCACCCCTACGAGCAGTACTTC. Translating gives CSANGDHPYEQYF.